The 9 T cell receptor beta chains presented below share a single source sample, sequenced in a study of cytomegalovirus exposure and HLA in healthy donors. With 60 Vbeta and 13 Jbeta primers, the PCR was carried out. This table comes from immunoSEQ multiplex PCR, and its TCRdb copy is limited to in-frame clones, with some not included. Of about 130,000 clones in the sample, about 83% were seen once. Material for sequencing was PBMCs. The receptors stem from a girl aged 2 to 9 in good health and CMV-seronegative.

With respect to this clone: A read error may account for a junction end that differs from germline. This chain joins TRBV4-2 and TRBJ2-2; 8 bases line up with TRBD1. Germline V lookup: CDR1 LGHNA, CDR2 YNFKEQ. The CDR3 spans 17 residues. CDR3 bases: TGTGCCAGCAGCCAAGACGCGGCAGGGGGCACGACCGGGGGGCTGTTTTTT. This codes for CASSQDAAGGTTGGLFF.

The V call is TRBV7-2, the J call TRBJ2-1, with D hard to call. CDR1 and CDR2 from the germline V gene are SGHTA and FQGNSA. The CDR3 length is 16 residues. V shed 4 bases and J shed 2 bases, with 15 bases lying between them. This CDR3 is CASSSTAALAYNEQFF. CDR3 coding DNA: TGTGCCAGCAGCTCGACTGCGGCTCTTGCCTACAATGAGCAGTTCTTC.

Written as DNA, the CDR3 is TGTGCCAGCAGCTTAAACTCTATGCCTATGAGCTTCTTC. This encodes CASSLNSMPMSFF. This rearrangement joins TRBV7-9 to TRBJ2-1; D is undetermined. Per the germline V gene, CDR1 is SEHNR and CDR2 is FQNEAQ (reference sequence). Trimming left V 2 bases short and J 16 bases short, with 18 bases between. The CDR3 totals 13 residues.

This chain connects TRBV7-2 to TRBJ2-2, with TRBD2 matching over 8 bases. This CDR3 comprises 16 residues. V shed 6 bases and J 7 bases; nucleotides not matched to a gene: 13. CDR1 and CDR2 (germline): SGHTA, FQGNSA. This chain's CDR3 is CASRSAGTRSFGELFF. CDR3 coding DNA: TGTGCCAGCAGGTCAGCCGGGACTAGAAGTTTCGGGGAGCTGTTTTTT. The variable domain in full, with the rest retrieved from reference TRBV7-2 and TRBJ2-2, is GAGVSQSPSNKVTEKGKDVELRCDPISGHTALYWYRQSLGQGLEFLIYFQGNSAPDKSGLPSDRFSAERTGGSVSTLTIQRTQQEDSAVYLCASRSAGTRSFGELFFGEGSRLTVL.

The rearrangement joins TRBV4-1 to TRBJ2-6; 9 bases map to TRBD1. This CDR3 has 18 residues. Germline V lookup: CDR1 MGHRA, CDR2 YSYEKL. Trimming cost V 4 bases and J 0 bases; bases outside gene matches: 7. The CDR3 reads CASSLPGQGNSGANVLTF. The CDR3 DNA is TGCGCCAGCAGCCTACCGGGACAGGGCAACTCTGGGGCCAACGTCCTGACTTTC.

The sample holds one count of this clone. The gene calls are TRBV10-3 and TRBJ2-7; 11 positions agree with TRBD2. The CDR3 is 15 residues long. In germline, CDR1 is ENHRY, CDR2 SYGVKD. V was pared by 6 bases and J by 4 bases, with 8 bases of the junction left unmatched. The CDR3 nucleotides read TGTGCCATCAGAAATAGCGGGGGGGACGTTTACGAGCAGTACTTC. Translating gives CAIRNSGGDVYEQYF.

This clone is a singleton in its sample. This chain links TRBV18 with TRBJ2-3; 7 bases line up with TRBD2. V dropped 6 bases and J dropped 0; count of bases not matched to a gene: 6. Germline V gene data show CDR1 as KGHSH and CDR2 as LQKENI. The CDR3 totals 15 residues. The CDR3 protein is CASSMTSLSTDTQYF. CDR3 in DNA: TGTGCCAGCTCGATGACTAGCCTCAGCACAGATACGCAGTATTTT.

This clone was seen only once. The chain links TRBV7-3 to TRBJ2-7; D remains unclear. V was shortened by 1 base and J by 1 base, with 8 bases between the two germline ends. From germline, CDR1 is SGHTA and CDR2 FQGTGA. The length of the CDR3 is 14 residues. CDR3 sequence: CASSLIHGSYEQYF. CDR3 bases: TGTGCCAGCAGCTTAATTCACGGTTCCTACGAGCAGTACTTC.

V and J are TRBV7-8 and TRBJ2-5; D is possibly TRBD1 (6 bases). This CDR3 has 16 residues. V lost 0 bases and J lost 0, with 11 bases in between. From germline, CDR1 is SGHVS and CDR2 FQNEAQ. CDR3 sequence reads: CASSLARGSYQETQYF. DNA for the CDR3: TGTGCCAGCAGCTTAGCTAGGGGGTCGTACCAAGAGACCCAGTACTTC. Full variable domain (remainder filled in from reference TRBV7-8 and TRBJ2-5): GAGVSQSPRYKVAKRGQDVALRCDPISGHVSLFWYQQALGQGPEFLTYFQNEAQLDKSGLPSDRFFAERPEGSVSTLKIQRTQQEDSAVYLCASSLARGSYQETQYFGPGTRLLVL.